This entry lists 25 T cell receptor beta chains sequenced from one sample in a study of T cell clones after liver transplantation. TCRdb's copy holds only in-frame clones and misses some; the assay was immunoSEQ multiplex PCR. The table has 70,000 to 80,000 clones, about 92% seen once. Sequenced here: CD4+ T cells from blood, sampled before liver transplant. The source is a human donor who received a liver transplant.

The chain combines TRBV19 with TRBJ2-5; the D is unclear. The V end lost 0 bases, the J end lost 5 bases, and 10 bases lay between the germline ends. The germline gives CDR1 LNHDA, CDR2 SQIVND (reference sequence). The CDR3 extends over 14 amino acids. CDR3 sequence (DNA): TGTGCCAGTAGTATAGACACGGGTTGGGAGACCCAGTACTTC. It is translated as CASSIDTGWETQYF. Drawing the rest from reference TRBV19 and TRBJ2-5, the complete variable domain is DGGITQSPKYLFRKEGQNVTLSCEQNLNHDAMYWYRQDPGQGLRLIYYSQIVNDFQKGDIAEGYSVSREKKESFPLTVTSAQKNPTAFYLCASSIDTGWETQYFGPGTRLLVL.

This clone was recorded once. The CDR3, as DNA: TGTGCCTGGGCGGGGCGGGGCTCCTACGAGCAGTACTTC. This gives the protein CAWAGRGSYEQYF. The chain is built from TRBV30 and TRBJ2-7; D is perhaps TRBD2 (6 bases). The CDR3 contains 13 residues. With 5 bases removed from V and 0 bases from J, the gap between germline ends came to 11 bases. Germline V gene sequence: CDR1 GTSNPN, CDR2 SVGIG (reference sequence).

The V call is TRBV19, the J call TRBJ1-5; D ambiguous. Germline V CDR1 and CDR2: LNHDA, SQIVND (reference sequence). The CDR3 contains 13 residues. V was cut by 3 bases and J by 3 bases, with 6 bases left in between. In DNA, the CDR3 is TGTGCCAGTAGTATTTCCTCCAATCAGCCCCAGCATTTT. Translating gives CASSISSNQPQHF.

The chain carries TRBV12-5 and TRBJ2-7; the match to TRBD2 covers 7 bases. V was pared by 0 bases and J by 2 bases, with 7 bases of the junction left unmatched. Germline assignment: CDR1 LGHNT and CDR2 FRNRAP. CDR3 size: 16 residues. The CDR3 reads CASGLVLAGGAYEQYF. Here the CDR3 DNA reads TGTGCTAGTGGTTTGGTACTGGCTGGGGGGGCCTACGAGCAGTACTTC.

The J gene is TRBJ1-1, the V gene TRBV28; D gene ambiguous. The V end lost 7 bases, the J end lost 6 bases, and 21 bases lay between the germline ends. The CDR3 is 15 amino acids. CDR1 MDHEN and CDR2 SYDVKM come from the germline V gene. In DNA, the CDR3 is TGTGCCAGCACCCACCCGAGGAAGTACAACGCTGAAGCTTTCTTT. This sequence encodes CASTHPRKYNAEAFF.

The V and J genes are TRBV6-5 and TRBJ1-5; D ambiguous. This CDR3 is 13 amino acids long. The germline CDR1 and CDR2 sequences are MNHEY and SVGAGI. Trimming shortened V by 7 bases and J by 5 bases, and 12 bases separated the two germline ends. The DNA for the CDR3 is TGTGCCAGCAAAAGGCGCGGGGATCAGCCCCAGCATTTT. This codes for CASKRRGDQPQHF.

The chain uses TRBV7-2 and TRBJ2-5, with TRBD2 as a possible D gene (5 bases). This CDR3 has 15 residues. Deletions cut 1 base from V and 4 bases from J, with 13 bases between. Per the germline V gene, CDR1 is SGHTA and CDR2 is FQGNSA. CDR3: CASSLGAGNGETQYF. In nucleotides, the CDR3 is TGTGCCAGCAGCTTAGGGGCGGGTAATGGAGAGACCCAGTACTTC.

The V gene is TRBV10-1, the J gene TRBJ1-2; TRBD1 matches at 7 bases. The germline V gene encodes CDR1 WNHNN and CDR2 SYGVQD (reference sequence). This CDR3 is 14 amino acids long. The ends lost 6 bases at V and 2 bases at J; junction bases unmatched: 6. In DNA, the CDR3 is TGCGCCAGCAGACCGCCGGGACAGAACTATGGCTACACCTTC. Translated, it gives CASRPPGQNYGYTF.

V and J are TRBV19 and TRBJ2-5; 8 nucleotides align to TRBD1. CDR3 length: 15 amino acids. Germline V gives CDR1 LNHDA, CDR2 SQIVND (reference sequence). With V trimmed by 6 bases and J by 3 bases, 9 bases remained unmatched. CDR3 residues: CASSIRQGREETQYF. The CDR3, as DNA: TGTGCCAGTAGCATTCGACAGGGGCGAGAAGAGACCCAGTACTTC.

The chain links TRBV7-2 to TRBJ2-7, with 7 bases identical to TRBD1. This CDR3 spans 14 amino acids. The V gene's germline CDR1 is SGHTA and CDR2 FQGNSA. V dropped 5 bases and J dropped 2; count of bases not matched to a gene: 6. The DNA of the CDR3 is TGTGCCAGCAGCAGTACCGGGACAGCCTACGAGCAGTACTTC. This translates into CASSSTGTAYEQYF.

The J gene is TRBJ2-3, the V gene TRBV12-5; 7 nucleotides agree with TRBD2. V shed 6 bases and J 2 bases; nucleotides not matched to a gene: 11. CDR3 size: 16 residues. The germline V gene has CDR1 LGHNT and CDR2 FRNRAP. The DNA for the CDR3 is TGTGCTAGTGGCCGTACCCTAGCGGAGCCCACAGATACGCAGTATTTT. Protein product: CASGRTLAEPTDTQYF.

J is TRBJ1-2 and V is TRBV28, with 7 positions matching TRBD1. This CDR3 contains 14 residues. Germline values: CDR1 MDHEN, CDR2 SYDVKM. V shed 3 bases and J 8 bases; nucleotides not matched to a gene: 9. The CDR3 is CASSFGRGIGGYTF. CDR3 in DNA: TGTGCCAGCAGTTTCGGCAGGGGGATAGGAGGCTACACCTTC.

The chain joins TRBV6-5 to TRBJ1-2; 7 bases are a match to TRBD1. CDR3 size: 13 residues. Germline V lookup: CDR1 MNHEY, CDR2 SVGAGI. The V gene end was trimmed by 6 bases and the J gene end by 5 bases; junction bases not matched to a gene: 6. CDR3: CASSRQGPYGYTF. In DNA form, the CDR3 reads TGTGCCAGCAGCCGACAGGGACCATATGGCTACACCTTC.

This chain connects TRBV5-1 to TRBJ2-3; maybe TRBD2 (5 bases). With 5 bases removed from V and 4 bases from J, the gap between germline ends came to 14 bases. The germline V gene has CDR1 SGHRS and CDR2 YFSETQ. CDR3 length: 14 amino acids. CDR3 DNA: TGCGCCAGCAGAGTGGGAGACCCAGCAGATACGCAGTATTTT. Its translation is CASRVGDPADTQYF.

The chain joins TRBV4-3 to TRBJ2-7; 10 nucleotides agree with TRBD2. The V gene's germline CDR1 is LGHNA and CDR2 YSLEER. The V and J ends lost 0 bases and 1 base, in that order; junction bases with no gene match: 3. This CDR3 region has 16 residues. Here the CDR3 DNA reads TGCGCCAGCAGCCAAGATAGAGCGGGAGGGTCCTACGAGCAGTACTTC. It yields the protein CASSQDRAGGSYEQYF.

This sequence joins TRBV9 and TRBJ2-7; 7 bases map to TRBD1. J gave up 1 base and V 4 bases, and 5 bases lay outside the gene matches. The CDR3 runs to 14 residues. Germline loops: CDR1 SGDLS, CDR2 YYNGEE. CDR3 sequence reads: CASSPGTASYEQYF. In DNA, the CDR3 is TGTGCCAGCAGCCCCGGGACAGCTTCCTACGAGCAGTACTTC.

CDR3 residues: CAVLAGVVTDTQYF. DNA for the CDR3: TGCGCCGTCTTAGCGGGAGTCGTCACAGATACGCAGTATTTT. The chain couples TRBV10-2 to TRBJ2-3; TRBD2 agrees at 9 bases. Losses at the gene ends were 11 bases for V and 2 bases for J; bases not matched to a gene: 8. The CDR3 spans 14 residues. The germline CDR1 and CDR2 sequences are WSHSY and SAAADI.

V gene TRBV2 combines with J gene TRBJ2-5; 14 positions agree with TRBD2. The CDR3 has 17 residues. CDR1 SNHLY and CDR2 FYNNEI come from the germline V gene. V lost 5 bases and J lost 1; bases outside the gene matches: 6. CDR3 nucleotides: TGTGCCAGCAGTCGACTAGCGGGAGGGCCGGGCCAAGAGACCCAGTACTTC. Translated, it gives CASSRLAGGPGQETQYF.

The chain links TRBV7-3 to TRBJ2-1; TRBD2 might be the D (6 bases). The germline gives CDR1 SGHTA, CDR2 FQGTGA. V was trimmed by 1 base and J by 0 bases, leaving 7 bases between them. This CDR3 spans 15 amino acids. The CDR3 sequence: CASSLMGGSYNEQFF. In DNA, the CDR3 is TGTGCCAGCAGCTTAATGGGGGGCTCCTACAATGAGCAGTTCTTC.

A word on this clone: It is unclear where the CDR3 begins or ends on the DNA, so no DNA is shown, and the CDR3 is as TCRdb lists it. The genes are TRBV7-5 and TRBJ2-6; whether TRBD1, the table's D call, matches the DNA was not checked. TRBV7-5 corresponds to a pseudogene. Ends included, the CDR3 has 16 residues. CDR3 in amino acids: CARSFAGGTGANVLTF.

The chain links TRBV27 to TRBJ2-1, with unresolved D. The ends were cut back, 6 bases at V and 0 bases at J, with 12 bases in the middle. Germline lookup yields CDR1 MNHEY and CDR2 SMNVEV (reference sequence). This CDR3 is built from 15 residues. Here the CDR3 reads CASSPRAFSYNEQFF. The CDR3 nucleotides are TGTGCCAGCAGCCCTCGCGCTTTCTCCTACAATGAGCAGTTCTTC.

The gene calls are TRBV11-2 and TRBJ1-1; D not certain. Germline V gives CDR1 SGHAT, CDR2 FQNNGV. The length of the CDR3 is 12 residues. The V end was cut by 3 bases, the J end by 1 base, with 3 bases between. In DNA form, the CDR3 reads TGTGCCAGCAGCTTCGGGAACACTGAAGCTTTCTTT. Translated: CASSFGNTEAFF.

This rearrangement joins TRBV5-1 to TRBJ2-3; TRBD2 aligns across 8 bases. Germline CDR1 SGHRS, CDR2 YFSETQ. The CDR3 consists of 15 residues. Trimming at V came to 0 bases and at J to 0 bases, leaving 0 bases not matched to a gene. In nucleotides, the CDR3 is TGCGCCAGCAGCTTGGGCGGGGGGAGCACAGATACGCAGTATTTT. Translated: CASSLGGGSTDTQYF.

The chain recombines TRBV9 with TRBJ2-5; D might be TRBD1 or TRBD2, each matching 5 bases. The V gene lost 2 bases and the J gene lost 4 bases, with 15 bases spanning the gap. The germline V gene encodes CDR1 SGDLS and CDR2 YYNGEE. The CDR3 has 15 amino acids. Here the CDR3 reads CASSVGTTNSETQYF. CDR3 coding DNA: TGTGCCAGCAGCGTTGGGACGACTAACTCAGAGACCCAGTACTTC.

CDR3 sequence (DNA): TGTGCCAGCAGTGAACTCGTCCCCTACGAGCAGTACTTC. Its translation: CASSELVPYEQYF. The chain recombines TRBV2 with TRBJ2-7; D unclear. This CDR3 region has 13 residues. Trimming took 2 bases from V and 2 from J, leaving 7 bases between them. The germline CDR1 and CDR2 sequences are SNHLY and FYNNEI. The full variable domain, with the rest looked up from reference TRBV2 and TRBJ2-7, is EPEVTQTPSHQVTQMGQEVILRCVPISNHLYFYWYRQILGQKVEFLVSFYNNEISEKSEIFDDQFSVERPDGSNFTLKIRSTKLEDSAMYFCASSELVPYEQYFGPGTRLTVT.